Below are 8 T cell receptor beta chains sequenced from a single sample in a study of a mutant IDH1 vaccine in newly diagnosed glioma. Measured with immunoSEQ multiplex PCR; TCRdb has only the in-frame clones, and not every one. The table lists over 50,000 clones, over 80% of them singletons. The sample's time point: week 5, during vaccination. Every vaccination contained 300 ug of the mutant IDH1 20-mer peptide and was paired with topical imiquimod. The antigens these receptors bind are not known. The source material was PBMCs, sampled from a glioma patient whose treatment included an IDH1 peptide vaccine. These receptors all stem from a woman between 40 and 50 years old with glioma.

This chain joins TRBV6-6 and TRBJ1-5; the D is unclear. V dropped 6 bases and J dropped 11 bases, with 11 bases sitting between them. The CDR3 runs to 11 residues. CDR1 MNHNY and CDR2 SVGAGI come from the germline V gene (reference sequence). DNA of the CDR3: TGTGCCAGCAGGCAGATCGAGACCCAGCATTTT. Its translation is CASRQIETQHF.

The chain recombines TRBV19 with TRBJ1-5; 8 bases are a match to TRBD1. Trimming took 6 bases from V and 4 from J; bases not matched to a gene: 2. The CDR3 totals 13 residues. Germline assignment: CDR1 LNHDA and CDR2 SQIVND (reference sequence). CDR3 in amino acids: CASRGQGNQPQHF. CDR3 coding DNA: TGTGCCAGTAGAGGACAGGGAAATCAGCCCCAGCATTTT.

The chain carries TRBV10-3 and TRBJ2-7; D ambiguous. This CDR3 region has 14 residues. Trimming removed 0 bases at V and 6 bases at J, with 12 bases between. The germline V gene encodes CDR1 ENHRY and CDR2 SYGVKD. In DNA form, the CDR3 reads TGTGCCATCAGTGAGTCAGGGTTGACGGCCGAGCAGTACTTC. This codes for CAISESGLTAEQYF.

J is TRBJ2-3 and V is TRBV27; TRBD1 aligns across 7 bases. V was clipped by 5 bases and J by 4 bases; unmatched bases: 12. Germline loops: CDR1 MNHEY, CDR2 SMNVEV (reference sequence). This CDR3 is 16 amino acids long. The CDR3 coding sequence is TGTGCCAGCAGTATCCCGACAGGGAAGGGGGCAGATACGCAGTATTTT. It specifies CASSIPTGKGADTQYF.

The CDR3 DNA is TGCGCCAGCAGCTTGGGACTAGAAACCACCGGGGAGCTGTTTTTT. Translated: CASSLGLETTGELFF. The V and J genes are TRBV5-1 and TRBJ2-2; perhaps TRBD2 as D (6 bases). This CDR3 spans 15 amino acids. Trimming left V 0 bases short and J 4 bases short, with 10 bases between. Germline V gene lookup returns CDR1 SGHRS and CDR2 YFSETQ.

The chain employs TRBV28 and TRBJ2-7; possibly TRBD1 or TRBD2 for D (5 bases each). CDR1 MDHEN and CDR2 SYDVKM come from the germline V gene. This CDR3 spans 15 amino acids. Trimming took 6 bases from V and 0 from J, leaving 15 bases between them. CDR3 sequence: CASSPGTENSYEQYF. The CDR3 DNA is TGTGCCAGCAGCCCTGGGACGGAGAACTCCTACGAGCAGTACTTC.

This chain uses TRBV27 with TRBJ2-3; D gene unclear. This CDR3 is 16 amino acids long. Germline V gene sequence: CDR1 MNHEY, CDR2 SMNVEV (reference sequence). The V end was cut by 5 bases, the J end by 1 base, with 16 bases between. The CDR3 reads CASSPLREAGTDTQYF. The DNA of the CDR3 is TGTGCCAGCAGTCCCCTTCGAGAGGCGGGCACAGATACGCAGTATTTT.

This chain links TRBV11-2 with TRBJ1-3; D gene unclear. From germline, CDR1 is SGHAT and CDR2 FQNNGV. The V and J ends lost 5 bases and 4 bases respectively, with 9 bases between them. The CDR3 extends over 13 amino acids. This CDR3 reads CASSIQEGNTIYF. In nucleotides, the CDR3 is TGTGCCAGCAGCATACAAGAAGGAAACACCATATATTTT.